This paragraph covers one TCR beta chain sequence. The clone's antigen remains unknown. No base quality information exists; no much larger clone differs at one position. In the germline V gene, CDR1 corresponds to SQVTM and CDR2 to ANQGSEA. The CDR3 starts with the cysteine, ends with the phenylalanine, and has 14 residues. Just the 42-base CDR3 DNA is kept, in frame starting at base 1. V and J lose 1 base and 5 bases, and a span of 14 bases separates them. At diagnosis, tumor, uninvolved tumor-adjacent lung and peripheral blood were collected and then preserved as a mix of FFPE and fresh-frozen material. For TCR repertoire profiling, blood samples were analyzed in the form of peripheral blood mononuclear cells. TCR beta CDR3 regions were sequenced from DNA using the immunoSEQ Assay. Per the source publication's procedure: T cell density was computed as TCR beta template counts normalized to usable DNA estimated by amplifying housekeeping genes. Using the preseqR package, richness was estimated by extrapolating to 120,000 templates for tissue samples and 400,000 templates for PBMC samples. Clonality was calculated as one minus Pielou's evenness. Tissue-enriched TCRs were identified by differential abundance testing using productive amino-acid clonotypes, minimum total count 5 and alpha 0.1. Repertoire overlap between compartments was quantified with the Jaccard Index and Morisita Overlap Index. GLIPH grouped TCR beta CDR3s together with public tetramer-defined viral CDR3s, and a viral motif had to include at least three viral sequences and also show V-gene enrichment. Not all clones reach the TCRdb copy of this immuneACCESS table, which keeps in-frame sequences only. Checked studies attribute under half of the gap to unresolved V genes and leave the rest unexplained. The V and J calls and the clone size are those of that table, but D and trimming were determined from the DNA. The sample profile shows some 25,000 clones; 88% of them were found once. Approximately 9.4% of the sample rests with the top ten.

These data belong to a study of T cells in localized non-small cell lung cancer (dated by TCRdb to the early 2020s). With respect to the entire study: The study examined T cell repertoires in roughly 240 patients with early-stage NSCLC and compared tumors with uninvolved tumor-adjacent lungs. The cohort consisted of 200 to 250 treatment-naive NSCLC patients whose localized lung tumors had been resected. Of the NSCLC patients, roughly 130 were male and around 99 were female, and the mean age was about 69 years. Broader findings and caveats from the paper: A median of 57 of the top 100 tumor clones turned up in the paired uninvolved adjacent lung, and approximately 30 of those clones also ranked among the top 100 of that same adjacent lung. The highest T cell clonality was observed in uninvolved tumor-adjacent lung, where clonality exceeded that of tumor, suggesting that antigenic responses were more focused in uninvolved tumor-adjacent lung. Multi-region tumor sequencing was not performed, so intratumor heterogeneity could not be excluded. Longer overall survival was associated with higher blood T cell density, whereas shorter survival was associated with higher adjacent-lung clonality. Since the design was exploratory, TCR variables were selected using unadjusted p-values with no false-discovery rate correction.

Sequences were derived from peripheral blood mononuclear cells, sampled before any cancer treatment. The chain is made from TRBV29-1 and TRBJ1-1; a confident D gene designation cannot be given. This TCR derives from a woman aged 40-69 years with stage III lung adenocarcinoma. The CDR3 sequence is CSVEGRTSGTEAFF. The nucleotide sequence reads TGCAGCGTTGAAGGGCGGACGTCTGGGACTGAAGCTTTCTTT.